This T cell receptor (beta chain) was obtained from a study of HIV-infected patients and healthy controls. Around 450 ng RNA was reverse transcribed with alpha and beta constant-region primers. Using multiplexing indices, alpha and beta chain libraries were generated apart by chain-specific third strand synthesis. Using its own MiXCR run on the 5' RACE reads, TCRdb lists one record per CDR3 protein. The sample shows more than 9,500 distinct CDR3 sequences, around 7% of them seen only once. At least ten counts were recorded for this clonotype. The length of the CDR3 is 13 residues. Trimming cost V 3 bases and J 8 bases, with 16 bases left between them. Per the germline V gene, CDR1 is SQVTM and CDR2 is ANQGSEA. All unsorted peripheral T cells were captured because whole blood was used without fractionation.

This sample comprised blood, obtained before antiretroviral therapy. This TCR was sampled from an adult with HIV infection. The chain joins TRBV29-1 to TRBJ1-1, with D possibly matching TRBD1 (6 bases). The CDR3 spells CSVDGQRASEAFF. The CDR3 bases are TGCAGCGTTGATGGACAGAGGGCGTCCGAAGCTTTCTTT.